The rows below give T cell receptor beta chains drawn from one sample of a study of identical twins. TCRdb reprocessed the 5' RACE reads with MiXCR, giving one entry per CDR3 protein. The sample shows 1.5 million to 2 million distinct CDR3 sequences, roughly a third of them seen only once. The sample taken for sequencing was cord blood. These receptors were taken from a newborn girl in good health. Each CDR3 is given with its conserved first and last residue. The D gene is left open where the match is weak. Size is omitted from some rows. Given values are once, few, many or a class for expanded clones.

V gene: TRBV6-1
clone size: -
D gene: -
CDR3 length: 14
J gene: TRBJ1-2
CDR3 DNA: TGTGCCAGCAGTGAATTTACAGGAGTCTGGAGCTACACCTTC
CDR3 protein: CASSEFTGVWSYTF

V gene: TRBV6-2/TRBV6-3
clone size: -
D gene: -
CDR3 length: 16
J gene: TRBJ1-1
CDR3 DNA: TGTGCCAGCAGTTACTCGATCAGGACAGCGGGCCTTGAAGCTTTCTTT
CDR3 protein: CASSYSIRTAGLEAFF

V gene: TRBV7-9
clone size: -
D gene: -
CDR3 length: 19
J gene: TRBJ1-1
CDR3 DNA: TGTGCCAGCAGCTTAGTCACCGGGACGGCCCAATCCTGGAGGACTGAAGCTTTCTTT
CDR3 protein: CASSLVTGTAQSWRTEAFF

V gene: TRBV20-1
clone size: few
D gene: TRBD2
CDR3 length: 13
J gene: TRBJ2-1
CDR3 DNA: TGCAGTGAGGGCCTAGCGGGAGCTAATGAGCAGTTCTTC
CDR3 protein: CSEGLAGANEQFF

V gene: TRBV3-1
clone size: few
D gene: -
CDR3 length: 14
J gene: TRBJ1-1
CDR3 DNA: TGTGCCAGCAGCCCGTTTGCGGGTTTGACTGAAGCTTTCTTT
CDR3 protein: CASSPFAGLTEAFF

V gene: TRBV7-9
clone size: few
D gene: TRBD1
CDR3 length: 13
J gene: TRBJ2-1
CDR3 DNA: TGTGCCAGCAAGGCAGGGGGCTACAATGAGCAGTTCTTC
CDR3 protein: CASKAGGYNEQFF

V gene: TRBV12-3/TRBV12-4
clone size: few
D gene: TRBD2
CDR3 length: 13
J gene: TRBJ2-5
CDR3 DNA: TGTGCCAGCAGGTTTAGCGGGGACGGGACCCAGTACTTC
CDR3 protein: CASRFSGDGTQYF

V gene: TRBV11-3
clone size: -
D gene: -
CDR3 length: 13
J gene: TRBJ2-5
CDR3 DNA: TGTGCCAGCAGCGCTCTTGTACAAGAGACCCAGTACTTC
CDR3 protein: CASSALVQETQYF

V gene: TRBV2
clone size: many
D gene: TRBD1
CDR3 length: 13
J gene: TRBJ2-5
CDR3 DNA: TGTGCCAGCAGTAAAAACAGGGGAGAGACCCAGTACTTC
CDR3 protein: CASSKNRGETQYF

V gene: TRBV6-2/TRBV6-3
clone size: few
D gene: -
CDR3 length: 15
J gene: TRBJ2-7
CDR3 DNA: TGTGCCAGCAGCCGTCGTAGACTAGAAGTCGGCGAGCAGTACTTC
CDR3 protein: CASSRRRLEVGEQYF

V gene: TRBV24-1
clone size: -
D gene: TRBD1
CDR3 length: 14
J gene: TRBJ1-1
CDR3 DNA: TGTGCCACCAGTGATTCGACAGGGCGAAATGAAGCTTTCTTT
CDR3 protein: CATSDSTGRNEAFF

V gene: TRBV4-2
clone size: -
D gene: -
CDR3 length: 16
J gene: TRBJ2-2
CDR3 DNA: TGTGCCAGCAGCCAAGATGCGCACCTGAACACCGGGGAGCTGTTTTTT
CDR3 protein: CASSQDAHLNTGELFF

V gene: TRBV7-2
clone size: -
D gene: TRBD2
CDR3 length: 17
J gene: TRBJ2-7
CDR3 DNA: TGTGCCAGCAGCTTAGTTGGGACTAGCGGGGCCTACAATGAGCAGTACTTC
CDR3 protein: CASSLVGTSGAYNEQYF

V gene: TRBV5-1
clone size: many
D gene: TRBD1
CDR3 length: 15
J gene: TRBJ1-5
CDR3 DNA: TGCGCCAGCAGCTTGACAGGGGTAGGCAATCAGCCCCAGCATTTT
CDR3 protein: CASSLTGVGNQPQHF

V gene: TRBV5-1
clone size: -
D gene: TRBD2
CDR3 length: 15
J gene: TRBJ2-1
CDR3 DNA: TGCGCCAGCAGCGGGAGGACTAGCGGGAGTGGTGAGCAGTTCTTC
CDR3 protein: CASSGRTSGSGEQFF

V gene: TRBV5-1
clone size: -
D gene: -
CDR3 length: 15
J gene: TRBJ2-7
CDR3 DNA: TGCGCCAGCAGCCCTCGGGATCCCTCCTACAATGAGCAGTACTTC
CDR3 protein: CASSPRDPSYNEQYF

V gene: TRBV10-2
clone size: many
D gene: -
CDR3 length: 15
J gene: TRBJ2-5
CDR3 DNA: TGCGCCAGCAGCCTAAATAGCCACCCTAGGGAGACCCAGTACTTC
CDR3 protein: CASSLNSHPRETQYF